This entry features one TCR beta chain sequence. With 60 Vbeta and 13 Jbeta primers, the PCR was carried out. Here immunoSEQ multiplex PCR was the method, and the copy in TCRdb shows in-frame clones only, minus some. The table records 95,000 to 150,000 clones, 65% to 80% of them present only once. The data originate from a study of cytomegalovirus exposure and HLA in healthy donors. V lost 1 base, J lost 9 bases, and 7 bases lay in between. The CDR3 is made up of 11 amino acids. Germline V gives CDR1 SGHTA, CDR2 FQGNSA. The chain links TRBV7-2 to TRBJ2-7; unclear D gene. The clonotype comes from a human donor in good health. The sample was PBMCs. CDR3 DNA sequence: TGTGCCAGCAGCTTAGGCCTAGGGCAGTACTTC. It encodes CASSLGLGQYF.